These T cell receptor beta chains were read from a single sample in a study of blood T cell repertoires in COVID-19. Profiled with immunoSEQ multiplex PCR; TCRdb holds only in-frame clones, not every one. The sample has under 100,000 clones, roughly nine tenths seen once. The sample was peripheral blood. Every receptor here comes from a woman in her 70s with acute or convalescent COVID-19. CDR3s include the opening cysteine and the closing phenylalanine or tryptophan.

j_call	v_call	cdr3_aa
TRBJ2-1	TRBV12-5	CASGNLPREQFF
TRBJ1-1	TRBV19	CASSMSQNTEAFF
TRBJ2-1	TRBV30	CAWSERGSSHEQFF
TRBJ2-7	TRBV5-1	CASSPLQGAYEQYF
TRBJ2-2	TRBV7-9	CASSSPSGALTGELFF
TRBJ2-3	TRBV9	CASSSPHSTVGTDTQYF
TRBJ1-5	TRBV2	CASSLEQAISNQPQHF
TRBJ2-1	TRBV19	CASSINSGGQNEQFF
TRBJ1-6	TRBV27	CASSFISRDNSPLHF
TRBJ2-3	TRBV19	CASSRGKADTQYF
TRBJ1-6	TRBV3-1/TRBV3-2	CASSRGQGIYNSPLHF
TRBJ2-7	TRBV4-2	CASSQESSGGGYEQYF
TRBJ1-1	TRBV18	CASSLQENTEAFF
TRBJ1-2	TRBV30	CAWTLGQGAWGYTF
TRBJ2-3	TRBV3-1/TRBV3-2	CASSHYGLAGDLDTQYF
TRBJ2-5	TRBV10-3	CATSLAGNQETQYF
TRBJ2-2	TRBV9	CASSGFVTAGGELFF
TRBJ2-1	TRBV27	CASSYAGGGYNEQFF
TRBJ1-4	TRBV5-4	CASSPDRNAEKLFF
TRBJ2-5	TRBV2	CASEIGVGTQYF
TRBJ2-2	TRBV7-8	CASSFAQNPGTGKVAVTGELFF
TRBJ1-1	TRBV4-1	CASNPSTWPEAFF
TRBJ2-2	TRBV12-3/TRBV12-4	CASSEDRAGELFF
TRBJ1-2	TRBV5-1	CASSSGTGVGYGYTF
TRBJ1-2	TRBV5-1	CASSSGQVLNYGYTF
TRBJ2-5	TRBV11-2	CASSLTGGRREETQYF
TRBJ1-5	TRBV6-1	CASSESWGGQPQHF
TRBJ2-5	TRBV2	CASSAETRETQYF
TRBJ2-3	TRBV19	CARTSPPKRGFSADTQYF
TRBJ1-3	TRBV25-1	CASSGPGFLASGNTIYF
TRBJ2-3	TRBV14	CASSHQSGLRGDTQYF
TRBJ2-1	TRBV5-4	CASSSGQGSANEQFF
TRBJ1-3	TRBV5-1	CASRPDGSSGNTIYF
TRBJ1-6	TRBV6-2/TRBV6-3	CASSYYGAPLHF
TRBJ2-1	TRBV7-7	CASSLLQAGNNEQFF
TRBJ1-3	TRBV15	CATSRDLRESSGNTIYF
TRBJ2-3	TRBV4-2	CASSQRDRVPDTQYF
TRBJ2-3	TRBV4-1	CASSQGGTPFTDTQYF
TRBJ1-1	TRBV29-1	CSVGVLQDAAFF